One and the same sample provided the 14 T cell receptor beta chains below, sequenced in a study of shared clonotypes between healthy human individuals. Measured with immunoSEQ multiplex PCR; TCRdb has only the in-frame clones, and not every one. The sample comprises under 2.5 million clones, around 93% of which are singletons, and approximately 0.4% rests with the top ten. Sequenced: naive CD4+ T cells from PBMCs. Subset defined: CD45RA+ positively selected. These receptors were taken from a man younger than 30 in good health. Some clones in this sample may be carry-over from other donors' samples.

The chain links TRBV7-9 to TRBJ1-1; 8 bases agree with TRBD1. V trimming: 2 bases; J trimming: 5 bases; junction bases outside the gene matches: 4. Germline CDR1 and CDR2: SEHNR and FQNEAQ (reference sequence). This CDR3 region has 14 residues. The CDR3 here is CASSLQGALTEAFF. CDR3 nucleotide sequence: TGTGCCAGCAGCTTACAGGGGGCGCTTACTGAAGCTTTCTTT.

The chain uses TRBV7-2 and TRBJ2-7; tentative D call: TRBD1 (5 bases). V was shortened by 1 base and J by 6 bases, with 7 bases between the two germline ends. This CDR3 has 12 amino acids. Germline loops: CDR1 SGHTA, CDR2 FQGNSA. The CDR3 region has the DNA TGTGCCAGCAGCTTAGGGGGCTCCGAGCAGTACTTC. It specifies CASSLGGSEQYF.

The CDR3 here is CASSPVTSGRHTGELFF. The CDR3 region has the DNA TGTGCCAGCAGCCCGGTAACTAGCGGGAGGCACACCGGGGAGCTGTTTTTT. The chain employs TRBV5-6 and TRBJ2-2; 12 nucleotides align to TRBD2. V shed 4 bases and J 3 bases; nucleotides not matched to a gene: 7. The CDR3 contains 17 residues. In germline, CDR1 is SGHDT, CDR2 YYEEEE.

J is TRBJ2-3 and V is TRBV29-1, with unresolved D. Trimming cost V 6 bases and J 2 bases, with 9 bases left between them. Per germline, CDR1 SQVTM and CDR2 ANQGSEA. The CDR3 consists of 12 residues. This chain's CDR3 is CSVADATDTQYF. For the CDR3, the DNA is TGCAGCGTCGCCGATGCCACAGATACGCAGTATTTT.

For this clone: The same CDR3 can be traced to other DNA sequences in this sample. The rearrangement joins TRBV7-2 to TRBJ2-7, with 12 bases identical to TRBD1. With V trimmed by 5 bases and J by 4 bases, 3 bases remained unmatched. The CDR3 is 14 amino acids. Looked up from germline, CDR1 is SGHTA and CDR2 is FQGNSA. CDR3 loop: CASSRDRGLYEQYF. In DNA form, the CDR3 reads TGTGCCAGCAGCAGGGACAGGGGGCTTTACGAGCAGTACTTC.

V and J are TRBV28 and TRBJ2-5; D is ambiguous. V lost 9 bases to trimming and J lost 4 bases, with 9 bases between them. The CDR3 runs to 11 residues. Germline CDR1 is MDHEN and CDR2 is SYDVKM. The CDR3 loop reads CASGVLETQYF. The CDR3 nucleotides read TGTGCCAGTGGGGTGTTAGAGACCCAGTACTTC.

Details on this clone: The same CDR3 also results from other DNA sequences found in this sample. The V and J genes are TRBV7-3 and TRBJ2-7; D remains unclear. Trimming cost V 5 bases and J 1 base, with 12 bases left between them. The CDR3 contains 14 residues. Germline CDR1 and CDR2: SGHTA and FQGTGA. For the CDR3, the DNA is TGTGCCAGCAGCCCACACTCAGGTTCCTACGAGCAGTACTTC. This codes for CASSPHSGSYEQYF.

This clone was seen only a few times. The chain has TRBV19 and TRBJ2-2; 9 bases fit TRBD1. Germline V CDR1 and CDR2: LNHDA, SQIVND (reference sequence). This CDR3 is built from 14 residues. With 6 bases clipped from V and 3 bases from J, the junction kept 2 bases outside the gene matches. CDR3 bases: TGTGCCAGTAGGGACAGGGGAGACACCGGGGAGCTGTTTTTT. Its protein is CASRDRGDTGELFF.

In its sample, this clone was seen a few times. The CDR3 DNA sequence: TGTGCCAGCAGCCAAGTCGGACAGGGAAATGAAAAACTGTTTTTT. Residues: CASSQVGQGNEKLFF. This chain joins TRBV16 and TRBJ1-4; 8 bases line up with TRBD1. The CDR3 runs 15 residues. Germline-derived CDR1 and CDR2 are KGHSY and FQNENV. V lost 2 bases to trimming and J lost 5 bases; unmatched junction nucleotides: 4.

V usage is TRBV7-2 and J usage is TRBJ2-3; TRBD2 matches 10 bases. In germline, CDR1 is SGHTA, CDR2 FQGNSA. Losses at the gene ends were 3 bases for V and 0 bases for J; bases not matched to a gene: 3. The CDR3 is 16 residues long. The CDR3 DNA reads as TGTGCCAGCAGCTTCCTGACTAGCGGGAGCACAGATACGCAGTATTTT. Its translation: CASSFLTSGSTDTQYF.

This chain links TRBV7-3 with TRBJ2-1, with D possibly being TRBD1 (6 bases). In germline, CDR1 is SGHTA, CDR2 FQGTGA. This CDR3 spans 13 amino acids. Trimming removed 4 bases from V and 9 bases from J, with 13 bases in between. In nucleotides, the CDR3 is TGTGCCAGCAGCTACCAGGGGAACGGTGAGCAGTTCTTC. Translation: CASSYQGNGEQFF.

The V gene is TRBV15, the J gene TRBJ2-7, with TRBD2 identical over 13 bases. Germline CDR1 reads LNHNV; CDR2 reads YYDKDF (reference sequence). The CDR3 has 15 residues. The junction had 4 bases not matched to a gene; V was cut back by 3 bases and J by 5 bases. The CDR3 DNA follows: TGTGCCACCAGCAGGAGGACTAGCGGGAGCCACGAGCAGTACTTC. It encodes CATSRRTSGSHEQYF.

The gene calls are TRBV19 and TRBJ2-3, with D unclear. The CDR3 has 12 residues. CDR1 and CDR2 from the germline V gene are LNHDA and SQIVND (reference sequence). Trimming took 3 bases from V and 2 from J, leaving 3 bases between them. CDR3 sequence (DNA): TGTGCCAGTAGTATTCACACAGATACGCAGTATTTT. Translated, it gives CASSIHTDTQYF.

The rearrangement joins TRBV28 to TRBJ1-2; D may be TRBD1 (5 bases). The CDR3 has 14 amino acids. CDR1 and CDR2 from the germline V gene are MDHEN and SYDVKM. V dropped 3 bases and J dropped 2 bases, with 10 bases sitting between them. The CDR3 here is CASSLGPGNYGYTF. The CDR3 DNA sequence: TGTGCCAGCAGTTTGGGGCCCGGGAACTATGGCTACACCTTC.